The 11 T cell receptor beta chains below were found in one sample sequenced in a study of T cell responses to AZD1222 COVID-19 vaccine. Only in-frame clones appear in the TCRdb table, and some are missing; sequencing was by immunoSEQ multiplex PCR. Of over 150,000 clones in the sample, roughly 90% are singletons; the top ten hold 4% to 4.5%. Sequencing used peripheral blood, obtained 28 days after the second AZD1222 dose. The receptor source for this set is an adult who received the AZD1222 COVID-19 vaccine.

V is TRBV4-1 and J is TRBJ1-1; the D is unclear. Trimming cost V 4 bases and J 0 bases, with 12 bases left between them. From germline, CDR1 is MGHRA and CDR2 YSYEKL. The CDR3 loop spans 15 amino acids. For the CDR3, the DNA is TGCGCCAGCAGCCCGACCGGGGTTATGAACACTGAAGCTTTCTTT. Translated: CASSPTGVMNTEAFF.

V is TRBV14 and J is TRBJ1-6; 7 nucleotides line up with TRBD1. V lost 1 base and J lost 9; bases outside the gene matches: 9. The CDR3 is 16 residues long. From germline, CDR1 is SGHDN and CDR2 FVKESK. As DNA, the CDR3 is TGTGCCAGCAGCCAAGGGCGAGGGGGCGCGTCTTCACCCCTCCACTTT. It is translated as CASSQGRGGASSPLHF.

The CDR3 bases are TGTGCCAGCAGCCTTCGGGCCCTGGGTGAAAAACTGTTTTTT. This sequence encodes CASSLRALGEKLFF. The chain joins TRBV7-2 to TRBJ1-4, with D unresolved. Trimming shortened V by 5 bases and J by 7 bases, and 14 bases separated the two germline ends. The CDR3 sequence is 14 residues long. Germline CDR1 and CDR2: SGHTA and FQGNSA. Together with reference TRBV7-2 and TRBJ1-4, the CDR3 gives the full variable domain: GAGVSQSPSNKVTEKGKDVELRCDPISGHTALYWYRQSLGQGLEFLIYFQGNSAPDKSGLPSDRFSAERTGGSVSTLTIQRTQQEDSAVYLCASSLRALGEKLFFGSGTQLSVL.

The chain carries TRBV7-2 and TRBJ1-6; D might be TRBD1 (5 bases). The V and J ends lost 3 bases and 10 bases respectively, with 16 bases between them. The CDR3 sequence is 15 residues long. CDR1 and CDR2 from the germline V gene are SGHTA and FQGNSA. The CDR3 reads CASSLEDFGGSPLHF. For the CDR3, the DNA is TGTGCCAGCAGCTTGGAGGACTTCGGGGGGTCACCCCTCCACTTT.

The chain combines TRBV29-1 with TRBJ1-1; 10 bases fit TRBD1. Germline loops: CDR1 SQVTM, CDR2 ANQGSEA. V shed 5 bases, J shed 4 bases, and the junction held 7 bases outside the gene matches. The CDR3 is 14 amino acids. The CDR3 reads CSVLGGQGSTEAFF. In DNA, the CDR3 is TGCAGCGTTCTAGGGGGACAGGGGAGCACTGAAGCTTTCTTT.

This chain links TRBV24-1 with TRBJ2-1; D unclear. CDR3 size: 16 residues. Germline values: CDR1 KGHDR, CDR2 SFDVKD. The ends were cut back, 7 bases at V and 3 bases at J, with 18 bases in the middle. Here the CDR3 reads CATSYRRKLYYNEQFF. The CDR3 DNA sequence: TGTGCCACCAGCTACAGAAGAAAACTATACTACAATGAGCAGTTCTTC.

The chain joins TRBV24-1 to TRBJ1-2, with 7 bases that match TRBD1. Per the germline V gene, CDR1 is KGHDR and CDR2 is SFDVKD. Losses at the gene ends were 4 bases for V and 2 bases for J; bases not matched to a gene: 12. The length of the CDR3 is 17 residues. This CDR3 is CATSEPSPDRPNYGYTF. Here the CDR3 DNA reads TGTGCCACCAGTGAACCATCCCCGGACAGGCCCAACTATGGCTACACCTTC.

The chain links TRBV5-4 to TRBJ1-5, with D tentatively TRBD1 (6 bases). The length of the CDR3 is 15 residues. Trimming took 0 bases from V and 7 from J, leaving 14 bases between them. Germline CDR1 reads SGHNT; CDR2 reads YYREEE (reference sequence). CDR3 residues: CASSLGGQRGQPQHF. DNA of the CDR3: TGTGCCAGCAGCTTGGGTGGACAGAGGGGACAGCCCCAGCATTTT.

The rearrangement uses TRBV12-3 or TRBV12-4 and TRBJ1-1, with no clear D. V lost 6 bases and J lost 11, with 16 bases in between. This CDR3 contains 12 residues. Here the CDR3 DNA reads TGTGCCAGCAGCCCCCGGAGACCTATGGCTTTCTTT. Its translation is CASSPRRPMAFF.

The J gene is TRBJ2-5, the V gene TRBV29-1, with a possible D match to TRBD1 (5 bases). This CDR3 is 12 amino acids long. Germline CDR1 is SQVTM and CDR2 is ANQGSEA. The CDR3 coding sequence is TGCACCATAGGGGCCCCTCCAGAGACCCAGTACTTC. Translation: CTIGAPPETQYF.

The V gene is TRBV6-5, the J gene TRBJ1-5, with unresolved D. The CDR3 totals 15 residues. V was cut by 7 bases and J by 0 bases, with 13 bases left in between. The germline V gene encodes CDR1 MNHEY and CDR2 SVGAGI. CDR3 nucleotides: TGTGCCAGCATCAATTTTGCGGGTAGCAATCAGCCCCAGCATTTT. Translated: CASINFAGSNQPQHF.